A single sample gave rise to the 30 T cell receptor beta chains below, sequenced in a study of control samples from healthy donors and cancer patients. This table comes from immunoSEQ multiplex PCR, and its TCRdb copy is limited to in-frame clones, with some not included. The table lists roughly 80,000 clones, about 88% of them singletons. The sample comprised blood. These receptors originate from a woman aged 45-60 years in good health.

As regards this clone: One end of the junction fails to match germline, which may point to a read error. The rearrangement links TRBV29-1 to TRBJ1-3; D remains ambiguous. The CDR3 contains 14 residues. Germline loops: CDR1 SQVTM, CDR2 ANQGSEA. Here the CDR3 DNA reads TGCAGCGTTGATGCGCCGGGGTCTGCAAACACCATATATTTT. Translating gives CSVDAPGSANTIYF. Looking up the rest from reference TRBV29-1 and TRBJ1-3 gives the full variable domain: SAVISQKPSRDICQRGTSLTIQCQVDSQVTMMFWYRQQPGQSLTLIATANQGSEATYESGFVIDKFPISRPNLTFSTLTVSNMSPEDSSIYLCSVDAPGSANTIYFGEGSWLTVV.

The rearrangement uses TRBV30 and TRBJ1-1; D is unclear. V was cut by 3 bases and J by 0 bases, with 8 bases left in between. The germline V gene encodes CDR1 GTSNPN and CDR2 SVGIG (reference sequence). CDR3 length: 13 residues. CDR3 in DNA: TGTGCCTGGAGACAGCAAATGAACACTGAAGCTTTCTTT. Protein product: CAWRQQMNTEAFF.

The V call is TRBV7-8, the J call TRBJ1-2; 9 nucleotides line up with TRBD1. Germline V lookup: CDR1 SGHVS, CDR2 FQNEAQ. V shed 1 base and J 6 bases; nucleotides not matched to a gene: 12. The CDR3 sequence is 17 residues long. CDR3 sequence: CASSLDLGDRVYNGYTF. The CDR3 DNA reads TGTGCCAGCAGCTTAGATCTGGGGGACAGGGTGTATAATGGCTACACCTTC.

J is TRBJ2-7 and V is TRBV2, with TRBD2 matching 11 bases. Trimming took 5 bases from V and 4 from J; bases not matched to a gene: 7. The CDR3 extends over 15 amino acids. Germline V lookup: CDR1 SNHLY, CDR2 FYNNEI. This chain's CDR3 is CASSYSGGAGYEQYF. The CDR3 bases are TGTGCCAGCAGTTATAGCGGGGGGGCCGGTTACGAGCAGTACTTC.

The J gene is TRBJ2-7, the V gene TRBV20-1; 8 nucleotides match TRBD1. Germline V gene sequence: CDR1 DFQATT, CDR2 SNEGSKA (reference sequence). This CDR3 is built from 14 residues. V shed 3 bases and J 1 base; nucleotides not matched to a gene: 5. DNA of the CDR3: TGCAGTGCTAGTTCTACAGGGGGTTCCTACGAGCAGTACTTC. Encoded protein: CSASSTGGSYEQYF.

This sequence joins TRBV6-6 and TRBJ2-3; no clear D gene. The CDR3 consists of 13 residues. From germline, CDR1 is MNHNY and CDR2 SVGAGI (reference sequence). The V end was cut by 5 bases, the J end by 5 bases, with 11 bases between. DNA for the CDR3: TGTGCCAGCAGTCCGAGATTAGGAGATACGCAGTATTTT. Residues: CASSPRLGDTQYF.

The chain uses TRBV25-1 and TRBJ1-2; maybe TRBD1 (5 bases). V was trimmed by 3 bases and J by 7 bases, leaving 18 bases between them. The CDR3 spans 15 residues. The germline gives CDR1 MGHDK, CDR2 SYGVNS. CDR3: CASSDRSIRGGGYTF. In nucleotides, the CDR3 is TGTGCCAGCAGTGATAGGTCTATTAGGGGTGGTGGCTACACCTTC.

This chain's CDR3 is CAVQDGPGAGGELFF. For the CDR3, the DNA is TGTGCCGTCCAAGACGGACCCGGTGCGGGCGGGGAGCTGTTTTTT. This chain joins TRBV10-3 and TRBJ2-2; a possible D gene is TRBD2 (5 bases). The V gene lost 11 bases and the J gene lost 7 bases, with 23 bases spanning the gap. This CDR3 has 15 residues. Germline V gene data show CDR1 as ENHRY and CDR2 as SYGVKD.

J is TRBJ2-3 and V is TRBV5-1; D is ambiguous. The CDR3 is 17 amino acids. Trimming removed 1 base from V and 4 bases from J, with 19 bases in between. CDR1 is SGHRS, CDR2 YFSETQ, per germline. The DNA of the CDR3 is TGCGCCAGCAGCTTGTCATGGAACCTCCTTAGAGCAGATACGCAGTATTTT. Amino acid sequence: CASSLSWNLLRADTQYF.

The chain links TRBV9 to TRBJ2-3; 7 positions agree with TRBD2. The CDR3 contains 15 residues. Trimming took 3 bases from V and 1 from J; bases not matched to a gene: 5. The germline V gene has CDR1 SGDLS and CDR2 YYNGEE. The CDR3 DNA reads as TGTGCCAGCAGCGCCGGGGGGATTGGCACAGATACGCAGTATTTT. Residues: CASSAGGIGTDTQYF.

This clone turned up a few times. The rearrangement uses TRBV13 and TRBJ1-3; D gene unclear. The length of the CDR3 is 14 residues. Per the germline V gene, CDR1 is PRHDT and CDR2 is FYEKMQ (reference sequence). V was shortened by 0 bases and J by 4 bases, with 7 bases between the two germline ends. CDR3: CASSLGNQGNTIYF. The CDR3 nucleotides are TGTGCCAGCAGCTTAGGTAATCAGGGAAACACCATATATTTT. The full variable domain, in which reference TRBV13 and TRBJ1-3 provide the parts outside the CDR3, is AAGVIQSPRHLIKEKRETATLKCYPIPRHDTVYWYQQGPGQDPQFLISFYEKMQSDKGSIPDRFSAQQFSDYHSELNMSSLELGDSALYFCASSLGNQGNTIYFGEGSWLTVV.

In DNA form, the CDR3 reads TGTGCCAGCAGCTTGGACAGGGGAAACACCATATATTTT. Encoded protein: CASSLDRGNTIYF. The J gene is TRBJ1-3, the V gene TRBV5-6; TRBD1 is a possible D gene (5 bases). CDR1 and CDR2 (germline): SGHDT, YYEEEE. The ends were cut back, 0 bases at V and 4 bases at J, with 5 bases in the middle. This CDR3 has 13 residues.

The rearrangement joins TRBV6-5 to TRBJ1-6; tentative D call: TRBD1 (5 bases). The CDR3 is 14 residues long. Germline loops: CDR1 MNHEY, CDR2 SVGAGI. Between the trimmed V and J ends, which lost 10 bases and 6 bases, there was a span of 16 bases. The CDR3 DNA reads as TGTGCCACACTCCGAAGTGGGGCTAATTCACCCCTCCACTTT. Amino acid sequence: CATLRSGANSPLHF.

The V gene is TRBV4-1, the J gene TRBJ1-2, with D unclear. This CDR3 region has 17 residues. V lost 1 base and J 0 bases, leaving 15 bases between the germline ends. CDR1 and CDR2 (germline): MGHRA, YSYEKL. CDR3 residues: CASSQVLLGRTNYGYTF. CDR3 coding DNA: TGCGCCAGCAGCCAAGTCCTTCTAGGCAGGACTAACTATGGCTACACCTTC.

This chain uses TRBV12-3 or TRBV12-4 with TRBJ1-2, with unresolved D. The CDR3 is 13 residues long. Trimming removed 5 bases at V and 2 bases at J, with 9 bases between. DNA of the CDR3: TGTGCCAGCAGTACCCGGCTAAACTATGGCTACACCTTC. Amino acids: CASSTRLNYGYTF.

The J gene is TRBJ1-2, the V gene TRBV19; a weak D match, TRBD1 (6 bases). Germline-derived CDR1 and CDR2 are LNHDA and SQIVND (reference sequence). Trimming removed 3 bases from V and 4 bases from J, with 24 bases in between. This CDR3 has 18 amino acids. The CDR3 protein is CASSIAPPGTKKGYGYTF. CDR3 DNA sequence: TGTGCCAGTAGTATTGCCCCCCCCGGGACAAAGAAAGGCTATGGCTACACCTTC.

The chain employs TRBV9 and TRBJ2-7, with D perhaps TRBD1 (6 bases). Per germline, CDR1 SGDLS and CDR2 YYNGEE. With 7 bases removed from V and 2 bases from J, the gap between germline ends came to 10 bases. The CDR3 is 12 amino acids. The CDR3 loop is CASARGPYEQYF. In DNA form, the CDR3 reads TGTGCCAGCGCCAGGGGCCCCTACGAGCAGTACTTC.

The DNA for the CDR3 is TGTGCCAGCGCCCAAGGGGGGGCCTCCTACGAGCAGTACTTC. Translating it yields CASAQGGASYEQYF. V is TRBV6-5 and J is TRBJ2-7, with D maybe TRBD2 (7 bases). CDR3 length: 14 amino acids. Germline CDR1 reads MNHEY; CDR2 reads SVGAGI. V was trimmed by 8 bases and J by 0 bases, leaving 14 bases between them.

This clone occurred once. This rearrangement joins TRBV25-1 to TRBJ2-7, with 7 nucleotides matching TRBD2. CDR3 size: 13 residues. J was trimmed by 6 bases and V by 7 bases; bases with no gene match: 9. Germline-derived CDR1 and CDR2 are MGHDK and SYGVNS. In DNA, the CDR3 is TGTGCCAGCAAATTTTCGGGGGGACCCGAGCAGTACTTC. Its protein product is CASKFSGGPEQYF.

The J gene is TRBJ2-7, the V gene TRBV6-6, with D possibly matching TRBD2 (5 bases). The CDR3 is 14 amino acids. In germline, CDR1 is MNHNY, CDR2 SVGAGI (reference sequence). With 0 bases removed from V and 3 bases from J, the gap between germline ends came to 9 bases. CDR3 in DNA: TGTGCCAGCAGTTACTCTGACGGGGTCTACGAGCAGTACTTC. Protein: CASSYSDGVYEQYF.

The chain employs TRBV30 and TRBJ1-1, with D tentatively TRBD1 (6 bases). From germline, CDR1 is GTSNPN and CDR2 SVGIG (reference sequence). Trimming left V 1 base short and J 2 bases short, with 11 bases between. This CDR3 comprises 14 residues. DNA for the CDR3: TGTGCCTGGAGTGGACAGGTCCCTAACACTGAAGCTTTCTTT. Translated: CAWSGQVPNTEAFF.

This clone showed up just once. The chain uses TRBV2 and TRBJ1-3; maybe TRBD1 (6 bases). This CDR3 is 14 amino acids long. V lost 6 bases, J lost 4 bases, and 13 bases lay in between. The germline V gene encodes CDR1 SNHLY and CDR2 FYNNEI. The CDR3 DNA reads as TGTGCCAGCAGCAGGGGTTTAGAAGGAAACACCATATATTTT. This translates into CASSRGLEGNTIYF.

The chain joins TRBV25-1 to TRBJ1-4, with D tentatively TRBD1 (5 bases). The CDR3 runs to 15 residues. V was pared by 0 bases and J by 5 bases, with 10 bases between. Germline CDR1 MGHDK, CDR2 SYGVNS. CDR3 amino acids: CASSEYGGGNEKLFF. The CDR3 DNA is TGTGCCAGCAGTGAATACGGGGGTGGGAATGAAAAACTGTTTTTT.

This clone was counted between two and nine times. V is TRBV6-5 and J is TRBJ1-4; the D is unclear. V lost 8 bases and J lost 4, with 5 bases in between. CDR3 length: 11 residues. CDR1 is MNHEY and CDR2 is SVGAGI in the germline V gene. The CDR3, as DNA: TGTGCCAGCGGGATTAATGAAAAACTGTTTTTT. Translation: CASGINEKLFF.

V is TRBV11-2 and J is TRBJ2-7; no clear D. Germline V lookup: CDR1 SGHAT, CDR2 FQNNGV. V lost 2 bases to trimming and J lost 2 bases, with 7 bases between them. CDR3 length equals 13 residues. The CDR3 region is CASSLSPTYEQYF. DNA of the CDR3: TGTGCCAGCAGCTTAAGCCCCACCTACGAGCAGTACTTC. Full variable domain (rest looked up from reference TRBV11-2 and TRBJ2-7): EAGVAQSPRYKIIEKRQSVAFWCNPISGHATLYWYQQILGQGPKLLIQFQNNGVVDDSQLPKDRFSAERLKGVDSTLKIQPAKLEDSAVYLCASSLSPTYEQYFGPGTRLTVT.

J is TRBJ1-2 and V is TRBV6-5; D not certain. The germline gives CDR1 MNHEY, CDR2 SVGAGI. CDR3 length: 13 amino acids. V lost 6 bases to trimming and J lost 2 bases, with 10 bases between them. The DNA of the CDR3 is TGTGCCAGCAGCCGAACAGTAAACTATGGCTACACCTTC. Translated, it gives CASSRTVNYGYTF.

The rearrangement joins TRBV5-1 to TRBJ2-3, with D possibly matching TRBD2 (7 bases). Germline values: CDR1 SGHRS, CDR2 YFSETQ. The length of the CDR3 is 15 residues. Trimming cost V 0 bases and J 5 bases, with 13 bases left between them. The CDR3 sequence is CASSLAAGAKDTQYF. CDR3 coding DNA: TGCGCCAGCAGCTTGGCCGCGGGGGCGAAAGATACGCAGTATTTT.

This chain uses TRBV4-2 with TRBJ1-1, with D possibly TRBD1 on 5 matching bases. With 3 bases removed from V and 0 bases from J, the gap between germline ends came to 8 bases. Germline CDR1 and CDR2: LGHNA and YNFKEQ. This CDR3 region has 14 residues. The CDR3 DNA reads as TGTGCCAGCAGCCAGGGACTGATGAACACTGAAGCTTTCTTT. As protein: CASSQGLMNTEAFF.

The chain recombines TRBV29-1 with TRBJ2-3; 7 nucleotides line up with TRBD2. The V gene's germline CDR1 is SQVTM and CDR2 ANQGSEA. The V gene end was trimmed by 7 bases and the J gene end by 5 bases; junction bases not matched to a gene: 12. The length of the CDR3 is 14 residues. The chain's CDR3 is CSAPSAGVGDTQYF. CDR3 DNA: TGCAGCGCCCCTAGCGCGGGGGTAGGAGATACGCAGTATTTT.

This clone was counted a single time. The genes are TRBV19 and TRBJ1-1; perhaps TRBD1 as D (5 bases). This CDR3 comprises 15 residues. The germline V gene encodes CDR1 LNHDA and CDR2 SQIVND (reference sequence). V lost 6 bases and J lost 0, with 14 bases in between. The CDR3 DNA sequence: TGTGCCAGTAGGCTCAGGGCTGAGATGAACACTGAAGCTTTCTTT. It translates to CASRLRAEMNTEAFF.